These T cell receptor beta chains were read from a single sample in a study of HIV-infected children after antiretroviral therapy interruption. TCRdb fed the 3' RACE reads into MiXCR, producing one record per CDR3 protein. The top ten hold roughly 1% of the sample, which has about 89,000 distinct CDR3 sequences, about 7% seen once. Sequencing was performed on CD45RA+ CD4+ T cells from PBMCs, pooled from several time points, taken from a donor given antiretroviral therapy, either interrupted or continuous. The receptors stem from a pool of human donors with HIV. Each CDR3 is given with its conserved first and last residue. D genes are given only for firm matches. Clone size is not always given. Where it is, it says once, few, many or a class for expanded clones.

D,size,J,length,V,CDR3,DNA
-,many,TRBJ1-3,16,TRBV5-1,CASSLTGTRSGNTIYF,TGCGCCAGCAGCTTGACAGGGACTCGCTCTGGAAACACCATATATTTT
TRBD2,many,TRBJ2-1,14,TRBV6-6,CASSRGGANNEQFF,TGTGCCAGCAGCCGGGGGGGTGCGAACAATGAGCAGTTCTTC
TRBD1,few,TRBJ2-3,16,TRBV7-6,CASSLEDRGITDTQYF,TGTGCCAGCAGCTTAGAGGACAGGGGTATCACAGATACGCAGTATTTT
-,many,TRBJ1-1,12,TRBV25-1,CASSIGRRGAFF,TGTGCCAGCAGTATCGGACGGAGAGGAGCTTTCTTT
TRBD2,many,TRBJ2-7,15,TRBV12-5,CASGLVLGTSYEQYF,TGTGCTAGTGGTTTGGTACTAGGGACTAGCTACGAGCAGTACTTC
TRBD1,many,TRBJ1-1,15,TRBV5-6,CASSLPDRGGTEAFF,TGTGCCAGCAGCTTACCCGACAGGGGAGGCACTGAAGCTTTCTTT
-,many,TRBJ2-3,14,TRBV6-1,CASTLRGAGDTQYF,TGTGCCAGCACCTTACGAGGAGCAGGAGATACGCAGTATTTT
TRBD1,once,TRBJ2-4,15,TRBV12-3/TRBV12-4,CASSSGTAIENIQYF,TGTGCCAGCAGTTCCGGGACAGCCATCGAAAACATTCAGTACTTC
TRBD1,many,TRBJ2-5,12,TRBV5-1,CASSRTGETQYF,TGCGCCAGCAGCCGGACAGGGGAGACCCAGTACTTC
-,-,TRBJ2-4,16,TRBV5-6,CASSLEGTGTKNIQYF,TGTGCCAGCAGCTTGGAAGGGACGGGGACCAAAAACATTCAGTACTTC
TRBD1,many,TRBJ2-7,15,TRBV9,CASSVAGGRDYEQYF,TGTGCCAGCAGCGTAGCAGGGGGCAGAGACTACGAGCAGTACTTC
-,many,TRBJ2-2,16,TRBV6-5,CASTLMSGARTGELFF,TGTGCCAGCACCCTAATGTCGGGGGCGCGTACCGGGGAGCTGTTTTTT
TRBD2,many,TRBJ2-5,14,TRBV5-1,CASSPRGGLETQYF,TGCGCCAGCAGCCCGCGGGGGGGCTTGGAGACCCAGTACTTC
TRBD2,many,TRBJ2-3,19,TRBV24-1,CATSDLQGLAGQGTDTQYF,TGTGCCACCAGTGATTTGCAGGGACTAGCGGGACAGGGGACAGATACGCAGTATTTT
-,many,TRBJ2-7,10,TRBV11-2,CASSSREQYF,TGTGCCAGCAGCTCTAGGGAGCAGTACTTC
-,-,TRBJ1-3,13,TRBV12-3/TRBV12-4,CASSPSRVDTIYF,TGTGCCAGCAGTCCCTCGAGGGTGGACACCATATATTTT
-,many,TRBJ2-3,15,TRBV19,CASSPTNMRRDTQYF,TGTGCCAGTAGTCCGACCAATATGCGGAGAGATACGCAGTATTTT
-,many,TRBJ2-7,15,TRBV11-3,CASSFTWGGTGEQYF,TGTGCCAGCAGCTTCACTTGGGGAGGTACGGGCGAGCAGTACTTC
-,many,TRBJ2-1,13,TRBV7-2,CASSLAQRYEQFF,TGTGCCAGCAGCTTAGCGCAGAGATATGAGCAGTTCTTC